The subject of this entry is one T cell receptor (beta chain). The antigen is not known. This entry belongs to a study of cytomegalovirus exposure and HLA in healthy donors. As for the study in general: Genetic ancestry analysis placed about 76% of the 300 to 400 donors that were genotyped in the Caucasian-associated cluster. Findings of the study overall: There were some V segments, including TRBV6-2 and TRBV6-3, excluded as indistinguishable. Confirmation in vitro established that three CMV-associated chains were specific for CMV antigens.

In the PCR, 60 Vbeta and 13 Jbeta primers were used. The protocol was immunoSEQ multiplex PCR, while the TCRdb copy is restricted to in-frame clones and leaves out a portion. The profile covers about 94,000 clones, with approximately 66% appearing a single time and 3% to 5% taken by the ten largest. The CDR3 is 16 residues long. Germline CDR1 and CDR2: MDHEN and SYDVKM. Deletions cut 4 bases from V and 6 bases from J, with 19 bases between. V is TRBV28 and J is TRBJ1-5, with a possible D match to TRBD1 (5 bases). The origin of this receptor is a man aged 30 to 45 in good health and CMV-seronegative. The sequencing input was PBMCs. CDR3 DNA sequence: TGTGCCAGCAGTTCCCAAGATGCAGGGCTGTTTCAGCCCCAGCATTTT. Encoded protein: CASSSQDAGLFQPQHF.